This T cell receptor beta chain was captured by sequencing in a study of Tregs in tolerant kidney transplant recipients. Only in-frame clones appear in the TCRdb table, and some are missing; sequencing was by immunoSEQ multiplex PCR. The repertoire holds 60,000 to 95,000 clones, with roughly 98% as singletons. CD4+CD25+CD127- Tregs, CD4+CD25- non-Tregs, CD4 and CD8 cells were sorted. V lost 4 bases to trimming and J lost 5 bases, with 16 bases between them. This CDR3 is 15 amino acids long. CDR1 and CDR2 from the germline V gene are SGDLS and YYNGEE. This chain connects TRBV9 to TRBJ1-5, with D perhaps matching TRBD1 (5 bases). The material was CD4+ T cells from blood, obtained before the transplant. This clonotype was obtained from a human donor who received a combined kidney and bone marrow transplant. CDR3 residues: CASSPHQGEDQPQHF. CDR3 DNA: TGTGCCAGCAGCCCACATCAGGGCGAAGATCAGCCCCAGCATTTT.